This TCR beta chain was found in a study of blood T cell repertoires in COVID-19. The overall study: The United States, Italy and Spain provided the acute and convalescent COVID-19 samples. Sources were T cells, B-cell-depleted T cells, or PBMCs; the material itself was cDNA or gDNA.

The V end lost 0 bases, the J end lost 2 bases, and 12 bases lay between the germline ends. CDR3 length equals 16 residues. Germline-derived CDR1 and CDR2 are SGDLS and YYNGEE. Original handling: Amplified reference gene primers provided the basis for estimating nucleated cell counts. Profiling relied on immunoSEQ multiplex PCR, and the TCRdb table lists in-frame clones only, not all of them. V and J calls and clone size are as listed in that table; D and trimming were resolved from the DNA. The table lists 98,000 or so clones, about 88% of them singletons. This TCR was sampled from a human donor in a cohort sampled during active COVID-19. Material for sequencing was peripheral blood. V is TRBV9 and J is TRBJ1-3; D is possibly TRBD1 (6 bases). DNA of the CDR3: TGTGCCAGCAGCGTAGGGGCAGGGGTAACTGGAAACACCATATATTTT. Amino acids: CASSVGAGVTGNTIYF.